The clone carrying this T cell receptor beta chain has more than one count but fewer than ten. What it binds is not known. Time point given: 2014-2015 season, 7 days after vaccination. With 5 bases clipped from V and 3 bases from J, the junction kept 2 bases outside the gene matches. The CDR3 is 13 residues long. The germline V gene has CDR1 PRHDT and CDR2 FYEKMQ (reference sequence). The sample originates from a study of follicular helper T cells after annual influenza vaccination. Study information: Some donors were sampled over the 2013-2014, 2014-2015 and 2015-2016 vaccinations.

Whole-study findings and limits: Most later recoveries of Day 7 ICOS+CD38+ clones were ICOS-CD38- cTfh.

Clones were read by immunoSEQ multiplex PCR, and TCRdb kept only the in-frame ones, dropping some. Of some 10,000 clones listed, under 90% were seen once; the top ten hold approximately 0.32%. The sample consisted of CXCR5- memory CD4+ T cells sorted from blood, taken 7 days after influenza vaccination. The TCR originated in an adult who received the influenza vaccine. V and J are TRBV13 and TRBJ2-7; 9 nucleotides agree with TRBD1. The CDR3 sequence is CASSATGGYEQYF. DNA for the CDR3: TGTGCCAGCAGCGCGACAGGGGGCTACGAGCAGTACTTC.